This T cell receptor beta chain is from a study of OX40 agonist ivuxolimab in advanced cancers. Study overall: In this cohort, patients received ivuxolimab, an agonistic anti-OX40 (CD134) antibody. A partial response was reached by three patients: one with hepatocellular carcinoma and two with cutaneous melanoma.

Germline trimming cut 3 bases from V and 7 bases from J; bases unmatched to any gene: 2. The CDR3 spans 14 residues. The germline V gene encodes CDR1 SGHTA and CDR2 FQGTGA. About this clone: Its antigen is not known.

Study observations and caveats: Some patients without response likewise showed low normalized clonal expansion. Which antigen the expanded peripheral T cells recognized is unknown.

TCRdb's table, derived via immunoSEQ multiplex PCR, lists solely in-frame clones and lacks some. Found here are around 72,000 clones, 81% of them singletons; the top ten hold 5%. The receptor was isolated from an adult with an advanced solid tumor such as melanoma, head and neck, liver or kidney cancer. The input for sequencing was CD4+ or CD8+ T cells sorted from blood, taken in a trial of the OX40 agonist ivuxolimab. This sequence joins TRBV7-3 and TRBJ2-1, with 11 bases fitting TRBD1. For the CDR3, the DNA is TGTGCCAGCAGCTTGGGGACAGGGGGAAATGAGCAGTTCTTC. This translates into CASSLGTGGNEQFF.